This TCR beta chain was obtained from a study of CD8 T cells in Susac syndrome. Sequencing of TCR beta drew on CD8+ and CD4+ T cells from blood. The patients serving as multiple sclerosis controls were treatment-naive. They had stable or active relapsing-remitting disease and fulfilled revised McDonald criteria. TEMRA cells were FACS-enriched and CD8+ and CD4+ T cells negatively isolated. From germline, CDR1 is SQVTM and CDR2 ANQGSEA. The ends lost 1 base at V and 3 bases at J; junction bases unmatched: 5. This CDR3 has 15 residues. The authors reverse transcribed roughly 0.5 to 1 ug RNA with random hexamers. The CDR3 of TCR beta was amplified by immunoSEQ multiplex PCR across 54 Vbeta and 13 Jbeta. TCRdb recomputed calls from the immunoSEQ multiplex PCR reads with MiXCR, one row per CDR3 protein. Seen here are a few hundred thousand distinct CDR3 sequences, roughly 94% observed once, and the top ten hold around 0.08%.

The sample taken for sequencing was CD4+ T cells from PBMCs. This chain uses TRBV29-1 with TRBJ2-1; 8 bases are a match to TRBD2. The sequence was collected from a human donor with multiple sclerosis. This CDR3 is CSVEVRSGDYNEQFF. DNA for the CDR3: TGCAGCGTTGAAGTTCGTAGCGGGGACTACAATGAGCAGTTCTTC.